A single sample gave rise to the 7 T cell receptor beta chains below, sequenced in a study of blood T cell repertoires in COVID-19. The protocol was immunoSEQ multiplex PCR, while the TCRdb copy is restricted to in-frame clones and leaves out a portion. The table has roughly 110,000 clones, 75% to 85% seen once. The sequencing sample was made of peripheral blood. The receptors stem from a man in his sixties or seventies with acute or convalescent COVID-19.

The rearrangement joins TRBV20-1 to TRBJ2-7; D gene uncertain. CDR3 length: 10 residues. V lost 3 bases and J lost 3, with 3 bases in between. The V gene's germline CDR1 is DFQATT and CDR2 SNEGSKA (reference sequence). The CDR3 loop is CSASHYEQYF. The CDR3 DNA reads TGCAGTGCTAGTCACTACGAGCAGTACTTC.

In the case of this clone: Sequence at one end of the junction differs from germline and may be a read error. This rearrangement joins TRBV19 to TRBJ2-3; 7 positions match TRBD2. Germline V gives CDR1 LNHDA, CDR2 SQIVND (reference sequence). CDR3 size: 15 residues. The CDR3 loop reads CASSTTSAAGDTQYF. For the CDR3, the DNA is TGCGCCAGTAGTACAACTAGCGCTGCGGGAGATACGCAGTATTTT.

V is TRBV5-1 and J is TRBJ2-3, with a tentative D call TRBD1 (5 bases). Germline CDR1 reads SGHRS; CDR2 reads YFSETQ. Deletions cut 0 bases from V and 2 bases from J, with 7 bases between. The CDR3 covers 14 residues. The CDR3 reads CASSLGRDTDTQYF. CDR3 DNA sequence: TGCGCCAGCAGCTTGGGCAGGGACACAGATACGCAGTATTTT.

The CDR3 loop is CASSPGQGADYYGYTF. The CDR3 DNA is TGCGCCAGCTCCCCGGGACAGGGGGCTGATTACTATGGCTACACCTTC. V gene TRBV5-1 combines with J gene TRBJ1-2, with 12 bases aligning to TRBD1. The germline V gene encodes CDR1 SGHRS and CDR2 YFSETQ. This CDR3 is built from 16 residues. Trimming removed 7 bases from V and 3 bases from J; junction bases left unmatched: 10.

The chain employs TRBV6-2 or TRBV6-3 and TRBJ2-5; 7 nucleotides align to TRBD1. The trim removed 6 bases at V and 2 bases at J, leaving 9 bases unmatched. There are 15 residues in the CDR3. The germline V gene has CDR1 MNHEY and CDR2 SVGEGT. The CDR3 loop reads CASSPRQGAQETQYF. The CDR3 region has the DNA TGTGCCAGCAGCCCTCGACAGGGAGCTCAAGAGACCCAGTACTTC.

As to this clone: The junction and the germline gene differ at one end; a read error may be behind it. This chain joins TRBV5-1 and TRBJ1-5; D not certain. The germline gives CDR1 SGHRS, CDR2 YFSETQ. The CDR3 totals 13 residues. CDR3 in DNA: TGCGCCAGCACCTTGGGAGATGGTCAGCCCCAGCATTTT. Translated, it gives CASTLGDGQPQHF.

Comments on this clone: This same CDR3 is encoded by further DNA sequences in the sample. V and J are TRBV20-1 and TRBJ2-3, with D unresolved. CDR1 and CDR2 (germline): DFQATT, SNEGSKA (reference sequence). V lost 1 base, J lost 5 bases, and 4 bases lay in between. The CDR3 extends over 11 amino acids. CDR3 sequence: CSARGGDTQYF. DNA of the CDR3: TGCAGTGCTAGAGGAGGAGATACGCAGTATTTT.